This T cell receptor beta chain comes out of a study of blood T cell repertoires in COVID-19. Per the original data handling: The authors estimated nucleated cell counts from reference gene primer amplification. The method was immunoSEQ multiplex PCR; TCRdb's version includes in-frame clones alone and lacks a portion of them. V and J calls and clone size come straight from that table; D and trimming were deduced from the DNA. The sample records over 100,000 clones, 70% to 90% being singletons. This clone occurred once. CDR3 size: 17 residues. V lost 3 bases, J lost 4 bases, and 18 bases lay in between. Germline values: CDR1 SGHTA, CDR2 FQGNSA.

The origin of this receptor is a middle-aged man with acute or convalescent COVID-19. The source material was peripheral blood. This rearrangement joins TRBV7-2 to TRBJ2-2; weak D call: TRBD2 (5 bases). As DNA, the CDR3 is TGTGCCAGCAGCTTTTCCCGGGCTACTGGGAGCACCGGGGAGCTGTTTTTT. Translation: CASSFSRATGSTGELFF.